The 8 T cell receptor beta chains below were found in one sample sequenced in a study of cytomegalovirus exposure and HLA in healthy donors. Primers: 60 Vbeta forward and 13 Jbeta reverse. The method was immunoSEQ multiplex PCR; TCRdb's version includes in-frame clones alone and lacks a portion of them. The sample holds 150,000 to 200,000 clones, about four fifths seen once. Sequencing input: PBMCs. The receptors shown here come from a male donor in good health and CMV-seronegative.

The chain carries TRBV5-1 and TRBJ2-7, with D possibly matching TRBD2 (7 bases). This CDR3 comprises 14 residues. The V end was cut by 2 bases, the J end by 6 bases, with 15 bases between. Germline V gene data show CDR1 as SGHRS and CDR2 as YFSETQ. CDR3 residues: CASSLKGEGFEQYF. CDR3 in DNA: TGCGCCAGCAGCTTAAAGGGGGAGGGGTTCGAGCAGTACTTC.

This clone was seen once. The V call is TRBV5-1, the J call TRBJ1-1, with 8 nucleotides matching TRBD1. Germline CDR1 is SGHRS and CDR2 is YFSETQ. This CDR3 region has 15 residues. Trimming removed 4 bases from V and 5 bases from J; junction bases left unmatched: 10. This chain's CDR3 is CASSEPGTGGTEAFF. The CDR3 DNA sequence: TGCGCCAGCAGCGAACCCGGGACAGGAGGGACTGAAGCTTTCTTT. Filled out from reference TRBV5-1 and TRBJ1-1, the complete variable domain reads KAGVTQTPRYLIKTRGQQVTLSCSPISGHRSVSWYQQTPGQGLQFLFEYFSETQRNKGNFPGRFSGRQFSNSRSEMNVSTLELGDSALYLCASSEPGTGGTEAFFGQGTRLTVV.

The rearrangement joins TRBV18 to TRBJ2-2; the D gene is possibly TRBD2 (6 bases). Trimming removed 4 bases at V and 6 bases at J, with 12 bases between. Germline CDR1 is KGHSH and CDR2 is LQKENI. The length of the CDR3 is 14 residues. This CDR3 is CASSLKEGSGELFF. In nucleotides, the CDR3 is TGTGCCAGCTCACTGAAGGAGGGGTCCGGGGAGCTGTTTTTT.

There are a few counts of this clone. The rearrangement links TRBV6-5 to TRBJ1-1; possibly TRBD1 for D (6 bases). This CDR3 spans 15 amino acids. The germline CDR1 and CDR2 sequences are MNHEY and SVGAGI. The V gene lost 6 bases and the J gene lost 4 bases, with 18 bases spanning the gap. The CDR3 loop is CASSPLVGAVTEAFF. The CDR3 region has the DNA TGTGCCAGCAGCCCACTTGTGGGGGCCGTCACTGAAGCTTTCTTT.

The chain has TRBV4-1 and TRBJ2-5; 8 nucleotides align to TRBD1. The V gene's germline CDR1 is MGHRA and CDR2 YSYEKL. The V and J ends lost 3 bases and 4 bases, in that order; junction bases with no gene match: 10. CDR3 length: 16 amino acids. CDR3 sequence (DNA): TGCGCCAGCAGCCACCTCGCGGACAGGGACGGAGAGACCCAGTACTTC. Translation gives CASSHLADRDGETQYF.

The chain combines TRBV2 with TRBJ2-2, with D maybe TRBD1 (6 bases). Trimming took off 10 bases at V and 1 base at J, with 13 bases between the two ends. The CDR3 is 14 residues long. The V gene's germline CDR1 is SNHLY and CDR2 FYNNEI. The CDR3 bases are TGTGCCACCACGGGACATATGAACACCGGGGAGCTGTTTTTT. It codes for CATTGHMNTGELFF.

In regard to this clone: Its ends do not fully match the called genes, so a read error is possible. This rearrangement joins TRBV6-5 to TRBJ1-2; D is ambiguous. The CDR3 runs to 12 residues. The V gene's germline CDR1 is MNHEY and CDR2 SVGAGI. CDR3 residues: CASTRAGYGYPF. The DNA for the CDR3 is TGTGCCAGCACCCGAGCGGGCTATGGCTACCCCTTC.

The CDR3 bases are TGTGCCAGCAGTGACTTAGCGGGGTATCTGGAGACCCAGTACTTC. Protein sequence: CASSDLAGYLETQYF. The chain combines TRBV6-1 with TRBJ2-5; 8 nucleotides match TRBD2. Unmatched junction bases numbered 8, after V lost 3 bases and J lost 5 bases. This CDR3 spans 15 amino acids. CDR1 is MNHNS, CDR2 SASEGT, per germline.